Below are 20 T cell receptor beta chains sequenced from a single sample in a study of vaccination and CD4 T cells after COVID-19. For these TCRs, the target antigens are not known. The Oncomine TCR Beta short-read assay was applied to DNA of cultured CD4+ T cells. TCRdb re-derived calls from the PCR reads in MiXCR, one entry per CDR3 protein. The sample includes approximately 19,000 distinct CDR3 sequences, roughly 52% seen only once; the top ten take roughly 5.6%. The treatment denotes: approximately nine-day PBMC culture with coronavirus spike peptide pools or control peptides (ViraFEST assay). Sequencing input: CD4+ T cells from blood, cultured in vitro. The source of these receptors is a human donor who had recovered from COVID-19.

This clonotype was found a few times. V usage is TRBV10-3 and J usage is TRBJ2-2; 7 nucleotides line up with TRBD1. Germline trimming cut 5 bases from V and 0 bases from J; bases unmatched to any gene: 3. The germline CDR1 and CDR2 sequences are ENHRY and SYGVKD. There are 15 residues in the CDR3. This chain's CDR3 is CAISYRGTNTGELFF. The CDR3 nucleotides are TGTGCCATCAGTTACAGGGGCACGAACACCGGGGAGCTGTTTTTT.

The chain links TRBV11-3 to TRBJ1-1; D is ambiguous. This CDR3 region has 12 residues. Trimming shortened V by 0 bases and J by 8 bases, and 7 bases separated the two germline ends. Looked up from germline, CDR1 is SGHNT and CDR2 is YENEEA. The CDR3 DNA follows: TGTGCCAGCAGCTTAGAAACTTCGGAAGCTTTCTTT. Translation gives CASSLETSEAFF.

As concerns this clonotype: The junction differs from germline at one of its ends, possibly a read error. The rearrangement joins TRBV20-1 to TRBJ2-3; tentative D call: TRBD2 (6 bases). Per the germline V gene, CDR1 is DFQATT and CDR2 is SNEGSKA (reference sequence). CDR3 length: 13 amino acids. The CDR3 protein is CSARGSGTDTPYF. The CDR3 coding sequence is TGCAGTGCTAGAGGTAGCGGCACAGATACGCCGTATTTT.

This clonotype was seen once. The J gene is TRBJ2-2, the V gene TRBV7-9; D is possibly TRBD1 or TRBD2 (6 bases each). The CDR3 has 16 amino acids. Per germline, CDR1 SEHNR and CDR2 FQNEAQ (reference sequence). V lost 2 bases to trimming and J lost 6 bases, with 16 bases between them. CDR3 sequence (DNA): TGTGCCAGCAGCTTAAAGGGGGGAGTCAGGTCCGGGGAGCTGTTTTTT. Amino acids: CASSLKGGVRSGELFF.

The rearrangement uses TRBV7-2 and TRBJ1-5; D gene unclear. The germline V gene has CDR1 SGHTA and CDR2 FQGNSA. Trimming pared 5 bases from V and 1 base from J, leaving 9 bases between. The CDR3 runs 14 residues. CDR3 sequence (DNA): TGTGCCAGCAGCCCGGTGGCGAGCAATCAGCCCCAGCATTTT. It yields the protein CASSPVASNQPQHF.

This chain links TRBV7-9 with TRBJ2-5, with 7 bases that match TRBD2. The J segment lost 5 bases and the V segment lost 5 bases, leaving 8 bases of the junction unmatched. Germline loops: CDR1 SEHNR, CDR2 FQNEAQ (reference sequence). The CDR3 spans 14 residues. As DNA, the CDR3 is TGTGCCAGCAGCCCAAGGGCGGGAGCCGAGACCCAGTACTTC. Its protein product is CASSPRAGAETQYF.

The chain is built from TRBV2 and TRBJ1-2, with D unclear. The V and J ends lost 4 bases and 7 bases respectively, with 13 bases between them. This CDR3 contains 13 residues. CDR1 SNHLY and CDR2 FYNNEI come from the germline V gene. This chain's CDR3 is CASSGTGNFGYTF. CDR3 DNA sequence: TGTGCCAGCAGTGGAACCGGGAATTTTGGCTACACCTTC. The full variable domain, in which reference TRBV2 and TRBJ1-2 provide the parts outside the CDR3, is EPEVTQTPSHQVTQMGQEVILRCVPISNHLYFYWYRQILGQKVEFLVSFYNNEISEKSEIFDDQFSVERPDGSNFTLKIRSTKLEDSAMYFCASSGTGNFGYTFGSGTRLTVV.

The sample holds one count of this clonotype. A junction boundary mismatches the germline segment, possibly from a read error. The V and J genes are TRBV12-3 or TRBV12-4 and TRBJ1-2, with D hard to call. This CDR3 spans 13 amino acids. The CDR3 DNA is TGTGCCAGCAGTTTAGCCTCCCAGGTGGCCCCTCACTTC. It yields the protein CASSLASQVAPHF.

This CDR3 is CAISESNKGDEKLFF. In nucleotides, the CDR3 is TGTGCCATCAGTGAGTCTAACAAGGGGGATGAAAAACTGTTTTTT. J is TRBJ1-4 and V is TRBV10-3; the D gene is possibly TRBD1 (6 bases). The CDR3 covers 15 residues. Trimming stripped 0 bases from V and 6 bases from J, with 11 bases between. Germline V gene sequence: CDR1 ENHRY, CDR2 SYGVKD.

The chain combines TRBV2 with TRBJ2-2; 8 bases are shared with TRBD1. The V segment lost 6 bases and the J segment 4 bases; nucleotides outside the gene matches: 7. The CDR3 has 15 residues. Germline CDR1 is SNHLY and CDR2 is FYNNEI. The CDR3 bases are TGTGCCAGCAGGTCGACAGGGGTCAGCACCGGGGAGCTGTTTTTT. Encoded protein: CASRSTGVSTGELFF.

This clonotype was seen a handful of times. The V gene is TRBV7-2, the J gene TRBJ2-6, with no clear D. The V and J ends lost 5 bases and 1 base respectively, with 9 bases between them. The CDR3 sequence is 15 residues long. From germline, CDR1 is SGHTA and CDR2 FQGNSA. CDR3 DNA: TGTGCCAGCAGCGCAGATTCATCTGGGGCCAACGTCCTGACTTTC. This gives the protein CASSADSSGANVLTF.

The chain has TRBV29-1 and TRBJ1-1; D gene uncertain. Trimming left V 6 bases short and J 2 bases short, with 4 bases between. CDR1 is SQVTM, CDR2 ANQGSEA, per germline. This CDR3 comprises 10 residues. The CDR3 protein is CSVHNTEAFF. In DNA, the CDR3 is TGCAGCGTGCATAACACTGAAGCTTTCTTT. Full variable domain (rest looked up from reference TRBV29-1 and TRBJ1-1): SAVISQKPSRDICQRGTSLTIQCQVDSQVTMMFWYRQQPGQSLTLIATANQGSEATYESGFVIDKFPISRPNLTFSTLTVSNMSPEDSSIYLCSVHNTEAFFGQGTRLTVV.

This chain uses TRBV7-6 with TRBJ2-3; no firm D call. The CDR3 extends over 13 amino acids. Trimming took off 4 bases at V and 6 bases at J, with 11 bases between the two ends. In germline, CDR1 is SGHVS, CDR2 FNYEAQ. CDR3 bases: TGTGCCAGCAGCTCCCTCCGTGGGGATACGCAGTATTTT. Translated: CASSSLRGDTQYF.

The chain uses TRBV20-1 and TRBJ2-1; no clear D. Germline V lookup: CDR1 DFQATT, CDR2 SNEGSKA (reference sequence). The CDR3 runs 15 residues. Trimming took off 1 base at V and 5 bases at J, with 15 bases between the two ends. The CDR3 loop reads CSARVPFDFHNEQFF. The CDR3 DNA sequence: TGCAGTGCTAGAGTACCCTTCGATTTCCACAATGAGCAGTTCTTC.

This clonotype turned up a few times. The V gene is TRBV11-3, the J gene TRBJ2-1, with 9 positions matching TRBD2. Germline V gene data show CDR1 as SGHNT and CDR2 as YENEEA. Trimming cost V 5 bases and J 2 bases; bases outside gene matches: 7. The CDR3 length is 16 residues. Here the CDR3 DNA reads TGTGCCAGCAGCCCTGAGCGGGAGGACGCCTACAATGAGCAGTTCTTC. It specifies CASSPEREDAYNEQFF.

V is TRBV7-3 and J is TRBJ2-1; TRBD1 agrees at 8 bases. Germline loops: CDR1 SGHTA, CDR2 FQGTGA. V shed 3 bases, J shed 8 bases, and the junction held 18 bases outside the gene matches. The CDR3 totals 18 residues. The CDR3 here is CASSLLSAGTGRVHEQFF. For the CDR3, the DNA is TGTGCCAGCAGCTTGTTGTCCGCCGGGACAGGCCGAGTCCATGAGCAGTTCTTC.

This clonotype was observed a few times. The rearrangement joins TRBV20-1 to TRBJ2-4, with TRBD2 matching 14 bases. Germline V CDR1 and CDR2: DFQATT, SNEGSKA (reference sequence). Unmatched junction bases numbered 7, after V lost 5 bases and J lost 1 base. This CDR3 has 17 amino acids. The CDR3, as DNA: TGCAGTGCTCACCCGGGACTAGCGGGAGTGGCCAAAAACATTCAGTACTTC. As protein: CSAHPGLAGVAKNIQYF.

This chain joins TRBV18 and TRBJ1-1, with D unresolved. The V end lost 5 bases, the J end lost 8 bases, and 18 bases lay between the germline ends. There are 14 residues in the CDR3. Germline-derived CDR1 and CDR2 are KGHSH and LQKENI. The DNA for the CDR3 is TGTGCCAGCTCAAAGGCTTCTGATTTTAGGGAAGCTTTCTTT. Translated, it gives CASSKASDFREAFF.

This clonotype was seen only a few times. The DNA of the CDR3 is TGCAGTGCGGCCGGATTGCGTCGGTACAATGAGCAGTTCTTC. Its translation: CSAAGLRRYNEQFF. The chain links TRBV20-1 to TRBJ2-1; no clear D gene. The CDR3 extends over 14 amino acids. Between the trimmed V and J ends, which lost 6 bases and 4 bases, there was a span of 16 bases. CDR1 is DFQATT, CDR2 SNEGSKA, per germline (reference sequence).

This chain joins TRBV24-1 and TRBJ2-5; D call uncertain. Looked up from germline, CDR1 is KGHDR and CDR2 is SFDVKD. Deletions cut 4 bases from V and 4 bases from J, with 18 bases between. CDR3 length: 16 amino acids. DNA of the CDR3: TGTGCCACCAGTGACCCCGGGCGAGGAAGGCGAGAGACCCAGTACTTC. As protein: CATSDPGRGRRETQYF.